The rows below give T cell receptor beta chains drawn from one sample of a study of CD8 T cells in Susac syndrome. A single record per CDR3 protein comes from TCRdb applying MiXCR to the immunoSEQ multiplex PCR reads. The table has 150,000 to 250,000 distinct CDR3 sequences, more than 90% seen once; the top ten hold 0.093%. Input material: CD4+ T cells from PBMCs. The receptor source for this set is a human donor with multiple sclerosis. The CDR3 runs from the conserved cysteine through the conserved F or W. D genes are given only for firm matches. The listing skips clone size in some rows; elsewhere it reads once, few, many or a size class.

j_call,clone_size,v_call,d_call,cdr3_nt,cdr3_aa
TRBJ2-1,once,TRBV12-3/TRBV12-4,TRBD2,TGTGCCAGCACTAAGCGGGAGGAACCCATATGGTATGAGCAGTTCTTC,CASTKREEPIWYEQFF
TRBJ2-5,-,TRBV20-1,-,TGCAGTGGATTGGTCCGGGGCCAAGAGACCCAGTACTTC,CSGLVRGQETQYF
TRBJ2-7,-,TRBV27,-,TGTGCCAGCAGTGTTTCCGGACCCTACGAGCAGTACTTC,CASSVSGPYEQYF
TRBJ1-1,-,TRBV29-1,-,TGCAGCGTTGATGGGTACAGTAGCGAAGCTTTCTTT,CSVDGYSSEAFF
TRBJ2-1,-,TRBV6-5,TRBD1,TGTGCCAGCAGCCCCGCGGGACAGGGGAACAATGAGCAGTTCTTC,CASSPAGQGNNEQFF
TRBJ1-1,-,TRBV29-1,TRBD1,TGCAGCGTGCGACAGGGGAGGGACACTGAAGCTTTCTTT,CSVRQGRDTEAFF
TRBJ2-7,-,TRBV5-4,TRBD2,TGTGCCAGCAGCTTGGAATCTAGCGGGTCCCACGAGCAGTACTTC,CASSLESSGSHEQYF
TRBJ2-6,-,TRBV7-2,-,TGTGCCAGCAGCCTTTATGGGGTCGCTGGGGCCAACGTCCTGACTTTC,CASSLYGVAGANVLTF
TRBJ2-1,-,TRBV7-2,TRBD2,TGTGCCAGCAGCCTTAGCAGCGGGAGAAGTGAGCAGTTCTTC,CASSLSSGRSEQFF
TRBJ2-7,once,TRBV14,TRBD1,TGTGCCAGCAGCCAACCGGGACAGGGACGGAGCTCCTACGAGCAGTACTTC,CASSQPGQGRSSYEQYF
TRBJ2-3,-,TRBV7-8,-,TGTGCCAGCAGCAAAACGGTCGGGGGGCGAGCAGATACGCAGTATTTT,CASSKTVGGRADTQYF
TRBJ1-5,-,TRBV9,-,TGTGCCAGCAGCGCCCTTGGACGGGTCAATCAGCCCCAGCATTTT,CASSALGRVNQPQHF
TRBJ2-3,-,TRBV15,TRBD2,TGTGCCACCGCGGGGGGCCGAAGAGCAGATACGCAGTATTTT,CATAGGRRADTQYF
TRBJ1-2,-,TRBV30,-,TGTGCCTGGAGTGCGGGGGCGGGCTACACCTTC,CAWSAGAGYTF
TRBJ1-1,-,TRBV12-5,-,TGTGCTAGTGGGCAAGGGCCATTGAACACTGAAGCTTTCTTT,CASGQGPLNTEAFF
TRBJ2-3,-,TRBV30,-,TGTGCCTGGACAGGATGGCAAACTACGCAGTATTTT,CAWTGWQTTQYF
TRBJ1-2,-,TRBV2,-,TGTGCCAGCGCCCCAACAGGGAGCTATGGCTACACCTTC,CASAPTGSYGYTF
TRBJ2-1,-,TRBV30,TRBD2,TGTGCCTGGAGTCCCCCGGGACTAGCGGGGGGTCAGAGGTCCTACAATGAGCAGTTCTTC,CAWSPPGLAGGQRSYNEQFF
TRBJ2-4,once,TRBV18,TRBD2,TGTGCCAGCTCCGACCAGGGAGGGGAAGACATTCAGTACTTC,CASSDQGGEDIQYF
TRBJ1-3,-,TRBV20-1,-,TGCAGTGCAGGGGATAACTCTGGAAACACCATATATTTT,CSAGDNSGNTIYF
TRBJ2-4,-,TRBV29-1,-,TGCAGCGCTACCCTCGGGGCCACGGACATTCAGTACTTC,CSATLGATDIQYF
TRBJ2-1,-,TRBV20-1,-,TGCAGTGCTAGAGATTGGGCTAGGAGCTCCTACAATGAGCAGTTCTTC,CSARDWARSSYNEQFF
TRBJ2-7,-,TRBV27,-,TGTGCCAGCAGACTGGGACAAGAGTCCTACGAGCAGTACTTC,CASRLGQESYEQYF
TRBJ1-2,-,TRBV7-9,-,TGTGCCAGCAGCTTACAGAGTCTTAGTGTTGGCTACACCTTC,CASSLQSLSVGYTF
TRBJ2-1,-,TRBV30,-,TGTGCCTGGAGAACTTTGGGGAATGAGCAGTTCTTC,CAWRTLGNEQFF
TRBJ2-5,-,TRBV20-1,TRBD2,TGCAGTGCTAGAGGTTCTAGCGGGGGGAAGAAGACCCAGTACTTC,CSARGSSGGKKTQYF
TRBJ1-1,-,TRBV5-6,-,TGTGCCAGCAGCCCCGGGGGTAGCACTGAAGCTTTCTTT,CASSPGGSTEAFF
TRBJ2-7,-,TRBV23-1,-,TGCGCCAGCAGTCACGAGGAACCTCTATACGAGCAGTACTTC,CASSHEEPLYEQYF
TRBJ1-4,-,TRBV2,-,TGTGCCAGCACAACTAATGAAAAACTGTTTTTT,CASTTNEKLFF
TRBJ2-7,-,TRBV25-1,TRBD2,TGTGCCAGCAGTGATACTAGCGGGATATCTTACGAGCAGTACTTC,CASSDTSGISYEQYF
TRBJ2-1,once,TRBV2,-,TGTGCCAGCAATATAATAGTGAGCGGTGAGCAGTTCTTC,CASNIIVSGEQFF
TRBJ2-2,-,TRBV12-5,TRBD1,TGTGCTAGTGGTTTCCGACAGGGTGGGTTTTCCGGGGAGCTGTTTTTT,CASGFRQGGFSGELFF
TRBJ2-1,once,TRBV5-1,-,TGCGCCAGCAGCTTGGAGTTAGCCGGGGCCCTTAATGAGCAGTTCTTC,CASSLELAGALNEQFF
TRBJ1-2,-,TRBV7-9,TRBD1,TGTGCCAGCGAGTCCCCACAGGGGGCGTACTATGGCTACACCTTC,CASESPQGAYYGYTF
TRBJ2-5,-,TRBV20-1,TRBD2,TGCAGTGCTGGAAGAGAGACTAGCGGGAGGGACGGGACCCAGTACTTC,CSAGRETSGRDGTQYF
TRBJ1-2,-,TRBV10-1,-,TGCGCCAGCAGCCCGGTACGATCTGACGGCTACACCTTC,CASSPVRSDGYTF
TRBJ1-2,-,TRBV20-1,-,TGCAGTGCCGTTCCCAGGGAGAGGATCTATGGCTACACCTTC,CSAVPRERIYGYTF
TRBJ1-2,-,TRBV18,TRBD1,TGTGCCAGCTCGGCCTCAGGGGGCGAAGAGGGCTACACCTTC,CASSASGGEEGYTF
TRBJ2-2,-,TRBV10-3,TRBD2,TGTGCCATCAGTGAGGTCGCTAGCGGGAGGGATCGGGAGCTGTTTTTT,CAISEVASGRDRELFF
TRBJ2-1,-,TRBV20-1,-,TGCAGTGCTAGAGAAGGTCCAACGGAGGAGCAGTTCTTC,CSAREGPTEEQFF
TRBJ1-1,once,TRBV27,-,TGTGCCAGCAGTTTATTTGGGTCGAACACTGAAGCTTTCTTT,CASSLFGSNTEAFF
TRBJ2-5,-,TRBV24-1,-,TGTGCCACCAGTGAACGAGGAGGTACGGAGACCCAGTACTTC,CATSERGGTETQYF
TRBJ2-2,-,TRBV20-1,TRBD2,TGCAGTGCTAGAGTTGCGGGGGACACCGGGGAGCTGTTTTTT,CSARVAGDTGELFF
TRBJ2-3,-,TRBV7-9,-,TGTGCCAGCAGCTTAACGTACGGAGATACGCAGTATTTT,CASSLTYGDTQYF
TRBJ2-1,once,TRBV25-1,-,TGTGCCAGCAGTGCCCCCCCCAGCTACAATGAGCAGTTCTTC,CASSAPPSYNEQFF
TRBJ1-2,-,TRBV5-1,-,TGCGCCAGCAGCTCAGACGTGGCAGGGGGCTACACCTTC,CASSSDVAGGYTF
TRBJ2-2,-,TRBV3-1,-,TGTGCCAGCAGCCCCTCTCGCGCGGGCGGGGAGCTGTTTTTT,CASSPSRAGGELFF
TRBJ2-1,-,TRBV18,TRBD1,TGTGCCAGCTCCACGACAGGGGACAATGAGCAGTTCTTC,CASSTTGDNEQFF
TRBJ2-1,-,TRBV6-1,TRBD1,TGTGCCAGCCTTCGCCCCTCGACAGGGGTCAATGAGCAGTTCTTC,CASLRPSTGVNEQFF
TRBJ2-3,-,TRBV2,-,TGTGCCAGCAGTGTATCAGATACGCAGTATTTT,CASSVSDTQYF
TRBJ2-3,once,TRBV3-1,TRBD2,TGTGCCAGCAGCCCGGGGGTTAGCGGGAGGTCCACAGATACGCAGTATTTT,CASSPGVSGRSTDTQYF
TRBJ1-2,-,TRBV20-1,-,TGCAGTGCTAGGATGTCTCGAGGCTACACCTTC,CSARMSRGYTF
TRBJ2-5,-,TRBV20-1,TRBD2,TGCAGTGCCGGGGCGGGAGGGCCTAAAGAGACCCAGTACTTC,CSAGAGGPKETQYF
TRBJ2-7,-,TRBV3-1,-,TGTGCCAGCAGACTGGCGACAGGACCTTCCTACGAGCAGTACTTC,CASRLATGPSYEQYF
TRBJ2-5,-,TRBV11-2,TRBD1,TGTGCCAGCAGCCCATGGACAGGCGAAGGCGGGGAGACCCAGTACTTC,CASSPWTGEGGETQYF
TRBJ1-6,-,TRBV18,TRBD1,TGTGCCAGCTCAATAGGGGGCGTTGATTCACCCCTCCACTTT,CASSIGGVDSPLHF
TRBJ2-2,-,TRBV7-2,-,TGTGCCAGCAGCTTAGGTGGGAGCTCCGGGGAGCTGTTTTTT,CASSLGGSSGELFF
TRBJ2-7,-,TRBV29-1,TRBD1,TGCAGCGTTGAAAGGACAGGGGAGGACGAGCAGTACTTC,CSVERTGEDEQYF
TRBJ2-3,-,TRBV29-1,-,TGCAGCGTTGGGCCAGCCGCAATGTCCACAGATACGCAGTATTTT,CSVGPAAMSTDTQYF